The present TCR beta chain was sequenced within a study of shared clonotypes between healthy human individuals. About the study: Per-donor plates numbered three CD4 naive, three CD4 memory, two CD8 naive and one CD8 memory.

This clone was counted a single time. Its target is not known. Broader study findings: In contrast to clonotypes shared by all four donors, non-shared clonotypes had lower generation probabilities. An anticipated effect of sequencing depth on clonotype sharing among donors was recognized. Shared clonotypes: roughly 5% naive CD4, around 3.5% naive CD8, 2.3% memory CD4, 0.4% to 0.45% memory CD8.

V lost 0 bases to trimming and J lost 1 base, with 10 bases between them. Germline lookup yields CDR1 SGDLS and CDR2 YYNGEE. The CDR3 is 16 residues long. Clones were sequenced by immunoSEQ multiplex PCR, and TCRdb holds only the in-frame ones, with some missing. The table has over a million clones, approximately 98% seen once. The rearrangement joins TRBV9 to TRBJ2-2; either TRBD1 or TRBD2 may supply D (5 bases each). This TCR was recovered from a man between 25 and 39 years old in good health. Sample: naive CD4+ T cells sorted from blood. The subset denotes: CD45RA+ positively selected. The CDR3: CASSVAQRGNTGELFF. CDR3 nucleotide sequence: TGTGCCAGCAGCGTAGCACAGAGGGGGAACACCGGGGAGCTGTTTTTT.